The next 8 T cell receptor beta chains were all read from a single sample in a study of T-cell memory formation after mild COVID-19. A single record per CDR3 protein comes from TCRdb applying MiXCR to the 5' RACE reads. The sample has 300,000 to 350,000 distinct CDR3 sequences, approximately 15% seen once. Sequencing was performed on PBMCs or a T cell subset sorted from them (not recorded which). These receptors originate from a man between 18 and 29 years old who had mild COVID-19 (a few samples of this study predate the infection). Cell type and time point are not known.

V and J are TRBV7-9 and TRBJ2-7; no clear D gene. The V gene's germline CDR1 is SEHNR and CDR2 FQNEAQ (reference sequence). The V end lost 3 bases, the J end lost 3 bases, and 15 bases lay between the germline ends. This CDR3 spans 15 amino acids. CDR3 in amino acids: CASSFPNWGIYEQYF. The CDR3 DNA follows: TGTGCCAGCAGCTTCCCTAACTGGGGAATCTACGAGCAGTACTTC.

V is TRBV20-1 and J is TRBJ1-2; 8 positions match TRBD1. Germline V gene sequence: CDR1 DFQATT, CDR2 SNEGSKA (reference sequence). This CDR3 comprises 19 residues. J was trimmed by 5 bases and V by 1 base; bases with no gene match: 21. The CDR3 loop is CSARAAEDRANFQYYGYTF. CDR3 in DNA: TGCAGTGCTAGAGCCGCAGAGGACAGGGCCAATTTCCAGTATTATGGCTACACCTTC.

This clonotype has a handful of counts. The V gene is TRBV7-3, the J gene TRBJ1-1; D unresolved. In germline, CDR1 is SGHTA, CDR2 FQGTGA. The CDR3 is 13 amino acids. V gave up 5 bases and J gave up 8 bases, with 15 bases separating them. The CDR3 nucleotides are TGTGCCAGCAGCCGGGGTGCAAATGTCGAAGCTTTCTTT. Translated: CASSRGANVEAFF.

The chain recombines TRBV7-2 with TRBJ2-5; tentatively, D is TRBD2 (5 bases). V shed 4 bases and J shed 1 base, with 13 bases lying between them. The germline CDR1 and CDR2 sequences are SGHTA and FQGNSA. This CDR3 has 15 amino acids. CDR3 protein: CASSWWGGLQETQYF. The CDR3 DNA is TGTGCCAGCAGCTGGTGGGGTGGACTCCAAGAGACCCAGTACTTC.

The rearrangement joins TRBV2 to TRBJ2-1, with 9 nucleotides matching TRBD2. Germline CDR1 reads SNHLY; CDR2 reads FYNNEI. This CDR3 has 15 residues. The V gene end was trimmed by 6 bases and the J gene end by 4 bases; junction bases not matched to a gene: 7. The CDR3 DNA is TGTGCCAGCAGCGAGCAAGCGGGGGGTTACAATGAGCAGTTCTTC. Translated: CASSEQAGGYNEQFF.

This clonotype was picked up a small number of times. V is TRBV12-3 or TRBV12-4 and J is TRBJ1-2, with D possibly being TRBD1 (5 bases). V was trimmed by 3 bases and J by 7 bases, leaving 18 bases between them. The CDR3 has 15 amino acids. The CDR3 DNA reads TGTGCCAGCAGTTTTACGGGGACTCTGGCTGGTGGCTACACCTTC. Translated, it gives CASSFTGTLAGGYTF.

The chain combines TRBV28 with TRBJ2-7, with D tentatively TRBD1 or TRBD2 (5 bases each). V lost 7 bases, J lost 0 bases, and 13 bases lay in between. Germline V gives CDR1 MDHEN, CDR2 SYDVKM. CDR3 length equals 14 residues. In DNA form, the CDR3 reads TGTGCCAGCATTGGGACGGGGAGCTCCTACGAGCAGTACGTC. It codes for CASIGTGSSYEQYV.

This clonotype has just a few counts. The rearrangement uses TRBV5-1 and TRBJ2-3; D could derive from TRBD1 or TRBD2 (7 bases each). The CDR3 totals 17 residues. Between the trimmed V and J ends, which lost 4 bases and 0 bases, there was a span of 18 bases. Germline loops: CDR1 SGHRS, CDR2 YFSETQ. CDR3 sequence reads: CASSPGGGFPSTDTQYF. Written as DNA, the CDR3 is TGCGCCAGCAGCCCAGGGGGGGGTTTCCCTAGCACAGATACGCAGTATTTT.